The rows below give T cell receptor beta chains drawn from one sample of a study of T cell changes during pregnancy in multiple sclerosis. Here immunoSEQ multiplex PCR was the method, and the copy in TCRdb shows in-frame clones only, minus some. The sample consists of just under 95,000 clones, roughly 92% of them appearing once. The specimen comprised peripheral blood, sampled in the first trimester of pregnancy. The receptors originated from a female donor with multiple sclerosis, enrolled in a pregnancy study. Both conserved end residues are part of each CDR3. D genes are given only for firm matches. Where a row states a size, it is once, few, many or the class of an expanded clone; other rows omit it.

cdr3_nt,cdr3_aa,d_call,j_call,clone_size,v_call,cdr3_length
TGCAGCGTTGAACAATCAGGGGAATACGGCTACACCTTC,CSVEQSGEYGYTF,.,TRBJ1-2,.,TRBV29-1,13
TGTGCCAGCTTCTCCGGGAGAAATGAGCAGTTCTTC,CASFSGRNEQFF,.,TRBJ2-1,.,TRBV5-4,12
TGTGCCAGCAATAGCGGGGGTGACACCGGGGAGCTGTTTTTT,CASNSGGDTGELFF,TRBD2,TRBJ2-2,once,TRBV14,14
TGTGCCTGGAGTGTACGGTGGGGCGTGGAGCCCCAGCATTTT,CAWSVRWGVEPQHF,.,TRBJ1-5,once,TRBV30,14
TGTGCCAGCAGCTCGTACCGGGACAGACAAGAGACCCAGTACTTC,CASSSYRDRQETQYF,TRBD1,TRBJ2-5,.,TRBV11-2,15
TGTGCCAGCAGTTTGGGACTAGCGGATAACACCGGGGAGCTGTTTTTT,CASSLGLADNTGELFF,TRBD2,TRBJ2-2,.,TRBV28,16
TGTGCCACCCTCCAAACCGCTAGCGGGACCTACGAGCAGTACTTC,CATLQTASGTYEQYF,TRBD2,TRBJ2-7,once,TRBV19,15
TGTGCCAGCAGTGTAGGGGCTAGCGGGAGGTTAAAAGAGACCCAGTACTTC,CASSVGASGRLKETQYF,TRBD2,TRBJ2-5,.,TRBV2,17
TGTGCCAGCAGCTCGACAGGGACTGATGGGACTGAAGCTTTCTTT,CASSSTGTDGTEAFF,TRBD1,TRBJ1-1,.,TRBV7-3,15
TGTGCCAGTAGTATCATTTTCAGCGGGACACCAAACTATGGCTACACCTTC,CASSIIFSGTPNYGYTF,.,TRBJ1-2,.,TRBV19,17
TGTGCCAGCAGCTTAGGGTCGAAACTCTCCTACGAGCAGTACTTC,CASSLGSKLSYEQYF,.,TRBJ2-7,once,TRBV7-9,15
TGTGCCAGCAGCTTAGAGGCTAGCGGGAGGGCCACAGATACGCAGTATTTT,CASSLEASGRATDTQYF,TRBD2,TRBJ2-3,.,TRBV7-3,17
TGCAGCGTTGAAATAGCGGGAGGGCACCCGTACTTC,CSVEIAGGHPYF,TRBD2,TRBJ2-7,.,TRBV29-1,12
TGTGCCAGCTCACCAGCGGAGGGCGGTCAGCCCCAGCATTTT,CASSPAEGGQPQHF,.,TRBJ1-5,.,TRBV18,14
TGTGCCAGCAACCTGCTAGCGGGATCTCAGACAGATACGCAGTATTTT,CASNLLAGSQTDTQYF,TRBD2,TRBJ2-3,once,TRBV27,16
TGCGCCAGCAGCCAAGATGGGGGGAGTTTTCAGTTCTTC,CASSQDGGSFQFF,.,TRBJ2-1,.,TRBV4-1,13
TGTGCCAGCAGCTTGGGGCCAGGGGTAACCTACGAGCAGTACTTC,CASSLGPGVTYEQYF,.,TRBJ2-7,once,TRBV5-4,15
TGTGCCAGCAGTTTAGGCGGGAGTGGCACAGATACGCAGTATTTT,CASSLGGSGTDTQYF,TRBD2,TRBJ2-3,.,TRBV28,15
TGTGCCAGCAGCCAAGGGACAGCCGGCCCTGAAGCTTTCTTT,CASSQGTAGPEAFF,TRBD1,TRBJ1-1,few,TRBV6-6,14
TGTGCCAGCAGTGCGGGGGGGCTAGCGGGAGTTCCCCCTAGCGAGGGGCAGTACTTC,CASSAGGLAGVPPSEGQYF,TRBD2,TRBJ2-7,.,TRBV27,19
TGCGGGGCGGGAGGACCCTCCTACAATGAGCAGTTCTTC,CGAGGPSYNEQFF,TRBD2,TRBJ2-1,.,TRBV6-6,13
TGTGCCAGCAGCTTGGACAGGTTCAACGAGCAGTACTTC,CASSLDRFNEQYF,.,TRBJ2-7,.,TRBV5-6,13
TGTGCCAGCAGACTACTCCGGGACTCTACCGGGGAGCTGTTTTTT,CASRLLRDSTGELFF,.,TRBJ2-2,.,TRBV28,15
TGTGCCAGCAGCTCGTGGGACAGGGCGAGGACAGATACGCAGTATTTT,CASSSWDRARTDTQYF,TRBD1,TRBJ2-3,.,TRBV7-9,16
TGTGCCAGCAGTGAGGCAGGGGGCATATACGAGCAGTACTTC,CASSEAGGIYEQYF,TRBD1,TRBJ2-7,.,TRBV25-1,14
TGTGCCAGCAGCCTACCTACGGCGGGGATCTCCTACAATGAGCAGTTCTTC,CASSLPTAGISYNEQFF,.,TRBJ2-1,.,TRBV5-4,17
TGCGCCAGCAGCTTGATCGCGGGAGGGAGCTCCTACGAGCAGTACTTC,CASSLIAGGSSYEQYF,TRBD2,TRBJ2-7,.,TRBV5-1,16
TGTGCCAGCAGGTCCCTCTCCTACGAGCAGTACTTC,CASRSLSYEQYF,.,TRBJ2-7,.,TRBV6-4,12
TGTGCCAGCAGCTTCCGGACCGGGACAGGGGTCGCCTACGAGCAGTACTTC,CASSFRTGTGVAYEQYF,TRBD1,TRBJ2-7,.,TRBV13,17
TGCGCCAGCAGCTTGGGACTAGCGAGCACAGATACGCAGTATTTT,CASSLGLASTDTQYF,TRBD2,TRBJ2-3,once,TRBV5-1,15
TGTGCCAGCAGTCCCACAGGGGGCCGGAACACCATATATTTT,CASSPTGGRNTIYF,TRBD1,TRBJ1-3,few,TRBV27,14
TGTGCCAGCTCACCGGGCGACATACGGGACAGGGTATGGAAGTTCTTC,CASSPGDIRDRVWKFF,TRBD1,TRBJ2-1,.,TRBV18,16
TGTGCCAGCAGCGTGGACTATTCCGGGGAGCTGTTTTTT,CASSVDYSGELFF,.,TRBJ2-2,.,TRBV9,13
TGTGCCAGCAGCTCCTATCGACAGTTTGTTCAGCCCCAGCATTTT,CASSSYRQFVQPQHF,.,TRBJ1-5,.,TRBV5-6,15
TGTGCCAGCAGTGAAGGCCCGGGACAGGGTTCTGAAGCTTTCTTT,CASSEGPGQGSEAFF,TRBD1,TRBJ1-1,.,TRBV6-4,15
TGCGCCAGCAGCCAAGCCCCTATAACATCGGGGTCTATCTTC,CASSQAPITSGSIF,.,TRBJ2-1,.,TRBV4-1,14
TGTGCCACATTAAGCGGGAGCGGGGACAATGAGCAGTTCTTC,CATLSGSGDNEQFF,TRBD2,TRBJ2-1,once,TRBV7-8,14
TGTGCCAGCAGTTACTCTGGGACAGCGTCCTACGAGCAGTACTTC,CASSYSGTASYEQYF,TRBD1,TRBJ2-7,.,TRBV6-5,15
TGTGCCAGTAGTATAAGGGGTCCCGGGACTACCCTTAGCACAGATACGCAGTATTTT,CASSIRGPGTTLSTDTQYF,TRBD2,TRBJ2-3,.,TRBV19,19
TGTGCCAGCAGGACTTCCAGGGCTGCCGGAAACACCATATATTTT,CASRTSRAAGNTIYF,.,TRBJ1-3,.,TRBV6-6,15
TGCGCCAGCAGCTCGGGACAGTTCTCTGGAAACACCATATATTTT,CASSSGQFSGNTIYF,TRBD1,TRBJ1-3,.,TRBV5-1,15
TGTGCCAGCAGCCCCGGACTAGCGGGAGGGGATCGGCGCAATGAGCAGTTCTTC,CASSPGLAGGDRRNEQFF,TRBD2,TRBJ2-1,.,TRBV7-9,18
TGTGCCAGCAGCCCAGACCCGACAGGGAGGATTCGAAACACCATATATTTT,CASSPDPTGRIRNTIYF,TRBD1,TRBJ1-3,.,TRBV9,17
TGTGCCACCAGCAGAGATTTGGGAGGAGAGCAGTTCTTC,CATSRDLGGEQFF,.,TRBJ2-1,.,TRBV15,13
TGTGCCACCAGCAGATTGGACAGGGGATTTGGGGCCAACGTCCTGACTTTC,CATSRLDRGFGANVLTF,TRBD1,TRBJ2-6,few,TRBV15,17
TGTGCCAGCAGTTTAAGAGGTCAGCCCCAGCATTTT,CASSLRGQPQHF,.,TRBJ1-5,.,TRBV27,12
TGCGCCAGCACCATAGGGGGGGGTTACGGGGAGCTGTTTTTT,CASTIGGGYGELFF,.,TRBJ2-2,.,TRBV4-1,14
TGTGCCACCAGCAGAGGCGGCTCTGGGGCCAACGTCCTGACTTTC,CATSRGGSGANVLTF,.,TRBJ2-6,.,TRBV15,15
TGTGCCAGCAGCACCCGGGGACAGATCTACGAGCAGTACTTC,CASSTRGQIYEQYF,TRBD1,TRBJ2-7,.,TRBV6-6,14
TGTGCCAGCAGTGAAGCGGGGGGGGCTTATCAGCCCCAGCATTTT,CASSEAGGAYQPQHF,.,TRBJ1-5,.,TRBV6-1,15
TGTGCCTGGAGGGAACCGGGACAGGGGATAAGGGGGCAGTTCTTC,CAWREPGQGIRGQFF,TRBD1,TRBJ2-1,once,TRBV30,15
TGTGCCAGCAGCAATGCGTGGGAGATAGGGCGCAATGAGCAGTTCTTC,CASSNAWEIGRNEQFF,.,TRBJ2-1,.,TRBV21-1,16
TGTGCCATGGGACAGGGGACCTATGGCTACACCTTC,CAMGQGTYGYTF,TRBD1,TRBJ1-2,.,TRBV2,12
TGTGCCAGCAGCCAATACAGGGTGGGAGCCTACGAGCAGTACTTC,CASSQYRVGAYEQYF,.,TRBJ2-7,once,TRBV5-5,15
TGCGCCAGCACGAGCACTAGCGGCCCCTACGAGCAGTACTTC,CASTSTSGPYEQYF,TRBD2,TRBJ2-7,.,TRBV5-1,14
TGTGCCAGCAGCCCCCCAGGGGTCTCGACCCAGTACTTC,CASSPPGVSTQYF,.,TRBJ2-5,.,TRBV28,13
TGTGCCAGCAGCCCCGGACAGGGGGCTACCTATGGCTACACCTTC,CASSPGQGATYGYTF,TRBD1,TRBJ1-2,.,TRBV5-4,15